A selection of T cell receptor beta chains follows, all from one sample in a study of identical twins. Each CDR3 protein is one row after TCRdb ran MiXCR on the 5' RACE reads. The sample records hundreds of thousands of distinct CDR3 sequences, 6% to 9% being singletons. These data were also filed under a second study, of yellow fever vaccine responses in identical twins.

What was sequenced was memory (CD45RO+) T cells sorted from blood. Every receptor here comes from a woman between 18 and 29 years old in good health. The conserved cysteine and the conserved F or W are not part of the CDR3 here.

v_gene	CDR3aa
TRBV9	ASSARNLNTGELF
TRBV5-8	ASSLDRADNQPQH
TRBV5-1	ASSWMFRVDTGELF
TRBV6-2/TRBV6-3	ASSLLVGDLDTQY
TRBV6-2/TRBV6-3	ASTARGGLQETQY
TRBV11-2	ASSLVAGQGFDEQY
TRBV24-1	ATSAQGGGKNEKLF
TRBV7-2	ASSLAGQGTPLRRETQY
TRBV20-1	SARDFRDSGKNIQY
TRBV7-2	ASSLNDRPQH
TRBV29-1	SGGGLAGSSGNEQF
TRBV7-2	ASSIGQGGETQY
TRBV4-1	ASRVSLAGGNEQF
TRBV20-1	SAPKGLAEPNEQF
TRBV4-3	ASNQEVRYEQY
TRBV12-3/TRBV12-4	ASRRDTTDTQY
TRBV30	AWTGQLIYEQY
TRBV3-1	ASSQELAFRTDTQY
TRBV7-9	ASNPGGATDTQY
TRBV12-3/TRBV12-4	ASSAGVVGGAQETQY
TRBV27	ASSKITGVGSGANVLT
TRBV9	ASSVTGYNSPLH
TRBV3-1	ASSSTGRNSPLH
TRBV5-1	ASSLMGQGGEKLF
TRBV29-1	SCTRGGELF
TRBV20-1	SASAKSYEQY
TRBV18	ASSPPGGRAADTQY
TRBV7-2	ASSLAGSYTDTQY
TRBV5-1	ASSHEGAGRQPQH
TRBV30	AWSADRGHTF
TRBV9	ASSVEDRYGYT
TRBV28	ASSSERRGEY
TRBV24-1	ATSDPTEGIRYNEQF
TRBV29-1	SVRAGLASIDTQY
TRBV5-1	ASSLEIVGTEAF
TRBV29-1	SVQDGYSNQPQH
TRBV5-4	ATVARGDYNEQF
TRBV20-1	SAPTEDRAYNEQF
TRBV20-1	SARRTSGQETQY
TRBV7-7	ASSSQGVGETQY
TRBV7-2	ASSYINQPQH
TRBV18	ASSPRGGNQPQH
TRBV6-4	ASLTPDTQY